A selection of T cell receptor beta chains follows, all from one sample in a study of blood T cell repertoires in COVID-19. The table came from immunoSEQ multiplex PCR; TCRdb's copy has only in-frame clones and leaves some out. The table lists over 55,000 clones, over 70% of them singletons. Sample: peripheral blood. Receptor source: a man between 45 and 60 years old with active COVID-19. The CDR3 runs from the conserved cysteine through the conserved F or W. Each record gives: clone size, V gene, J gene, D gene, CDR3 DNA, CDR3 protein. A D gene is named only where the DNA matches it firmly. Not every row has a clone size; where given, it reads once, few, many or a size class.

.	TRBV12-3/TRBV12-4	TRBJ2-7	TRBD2	TGTGCCAGCAGTTTTTCGGGAGGGGGCGAGCAGTACTTC	CASSFSGGGEQYF
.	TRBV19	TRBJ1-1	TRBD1	TGTGCCAGTACCGAAGGACAGGGGGCTCGAAGAACTGAAGCTTTCTTT	CASTEGQGARRTEAFF
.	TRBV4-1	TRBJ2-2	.	TGCGCCAGCAGCCATATAATAAACACCGGGGAGCTGTTTTTT	CASSHIINTGELFF
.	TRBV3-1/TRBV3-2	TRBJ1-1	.	TGTGCCAGCCTAAAACGGGTCTTTGAAGCTTTCTTT	CASLKRVFEAFF
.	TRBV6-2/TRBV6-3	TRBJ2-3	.	TGTGCCAGCAGCTCATTACGGAGCAACACAGATACGCAGTATTTT	CASSSLRSNTDTQYF
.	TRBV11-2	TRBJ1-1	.	TGTGCCAGCAGTTCTCGGGTAATGAACACTGAAGCTTTCTTT	CASSSRVMNTEAFF
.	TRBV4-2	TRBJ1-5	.	TGTGCCAGCAGCCAAGATACGGGGGGCTATCAGCCCCAGCATTTT	CASSQDTGGYQPQHF
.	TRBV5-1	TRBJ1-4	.	TGCGCCAGCAGCACCCAGACAGGAGCAGTCGAAAAACTGTTTTTT	CASSTQTGAVEKLFF
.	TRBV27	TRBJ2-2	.	TGTGCCAGCAGTTTAGGGCTAGGACTGAACACCGGGGAGCTGTTTTTT	CASSLGLGLNTGELFF
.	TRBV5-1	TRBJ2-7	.	TGCGCCAGCAGCTCCCGTACAAGTACCTACGAGCAGTACTTC	CASSSRTSTYEQYF
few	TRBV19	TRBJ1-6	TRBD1	TGTGCCAGTAGTATAGGGCGACAGGGTTATTCACCCCTCCACTTT	CASSIGRQGYSPLHF
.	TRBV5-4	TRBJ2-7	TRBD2	TGTGCCAGCAGCTTGGTCGCTAGCGGGGCCGCCTACGAGCAGTACTTC	CASSLVASGAAYEQYF
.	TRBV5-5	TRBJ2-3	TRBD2	TGTGCCAGCAGCCCTGGACTAGCGGGAGGGAAAGATACGCAGTATTTT	CASSPGLAGGKDTQYF
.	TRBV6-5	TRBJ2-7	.	TGTGCCAGCAGGGAGCCGCAGGGGAGCTCCTACGAGCAGTACTTC	CASREPQGSSYEQYF
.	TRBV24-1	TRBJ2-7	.	TGTGCCACCAGTGATACAGGATTGACCTACGAGCAGTACTTC	CATSDTGLTYEQYF
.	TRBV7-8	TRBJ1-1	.	TGTGCCAGCAGCTCACAAACAGGGACTGAAGCTTTCTTT	CASSSQTGTEAFF
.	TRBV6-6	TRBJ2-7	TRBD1	TGTGCCAGCAGTTACGGGACAGGGATCTACGAGCAGTACTTC	CASSYGTGIYEQYF
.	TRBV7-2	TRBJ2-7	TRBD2	TGTGCCAGCAGCATAGCGGGAGACTACGAGCAGTACTTC	CASSIAGDYEQYF
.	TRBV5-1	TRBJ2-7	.	TGCGCCAGCAGCTTTCAGGGAGGCGTCTCCGAGCAGTACTTC	CASSFQGGVSEQYF
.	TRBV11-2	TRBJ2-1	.	TGTGCCAGCAGCTTAGCGCCAGGGTCCTACAATGAGCAGTTCTTC	CASSLAPGSYNEQFF
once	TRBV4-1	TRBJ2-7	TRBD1	TGCGCCAGCAGCCACCTCCGGACAGGGAACGACGAGCAGTACTTC	CASSHLRTGNDEQYF
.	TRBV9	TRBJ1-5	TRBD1	TGTGCCAGCAGCGAAGGACAGGGGGGTGGCAATCAGCCCCAGCATTTT	CASSEGQGGGNQPQHF
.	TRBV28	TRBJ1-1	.	TGTGCCAGCAGTTTACGGAGTGAAGCTTTCTTT	CASSLRSEAFF
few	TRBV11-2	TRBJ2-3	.	TGTGCCAGCAGCCCTAGCACAGATACGCAGTATTTT	CASSPSTDTQYF